This record concerns one T cell receptor beta chain sequence. Germline assignment: CDR1 SGHRS and CDR2 YFSETQ. The CDR3 is 15 residues long. Between the trimmed V and J ends, which lost 0 bases and 7 bases, there was a span of 16 bases. The method was immunoSEQ multiplex PCR; TCRdb's version includes in-frame clones alone and lacks a portion of them. The sample lists about 62,000 clones, approximately 95% occurring once. The treatment was: preoperative locoregional IRX-2 cytokine immunotherapy. Patients received preoperative, locoregional IRX-2 cytokine immunotherapy in a phase Ib study. These data come from a study of preoperative IRX-2 immunotherapy in early breast cancer.

The clonotype comes from a human donor with breast cancer. This sample was obtained from a patient treated with IRX-2 immunotherapy. This sequence joins TRBV5-1 and TRBJ1-1; a weak D match, TRBD1 (5 bases). The CDR3 coding sequence is TGCGCCAGCAGCTTGGGTGGTCAGGGTCTCCTTGAAGCTTTCTTT. Translated: CASSLGGQGLLEAFF.